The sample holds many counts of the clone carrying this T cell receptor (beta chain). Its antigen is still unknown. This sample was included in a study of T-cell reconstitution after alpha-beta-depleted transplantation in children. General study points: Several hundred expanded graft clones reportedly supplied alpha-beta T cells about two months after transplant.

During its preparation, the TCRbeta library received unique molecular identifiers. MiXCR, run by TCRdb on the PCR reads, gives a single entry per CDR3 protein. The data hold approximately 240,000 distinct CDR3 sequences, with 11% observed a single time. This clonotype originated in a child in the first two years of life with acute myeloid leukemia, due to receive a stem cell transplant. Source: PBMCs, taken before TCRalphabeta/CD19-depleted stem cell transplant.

Here the CDR3 reads CASSYRREVTDTQYF. In DNA, the CDR3 is TGTGCCAGCAGTTACCGGAGGGAGGTCACAGATACGCAGTATTTT. The J gene is TRBJ2-3, the V gene TRBV6-5, with D possibly matching TRBD2 (6 bases). The CDR3 is 15 amino acids. CDR1 is MNHEY, CDR2 SVGAGI, per germline. The V gene lost 2 bases and the J gene lost 2 bases, with 11 bases spanning the gap.